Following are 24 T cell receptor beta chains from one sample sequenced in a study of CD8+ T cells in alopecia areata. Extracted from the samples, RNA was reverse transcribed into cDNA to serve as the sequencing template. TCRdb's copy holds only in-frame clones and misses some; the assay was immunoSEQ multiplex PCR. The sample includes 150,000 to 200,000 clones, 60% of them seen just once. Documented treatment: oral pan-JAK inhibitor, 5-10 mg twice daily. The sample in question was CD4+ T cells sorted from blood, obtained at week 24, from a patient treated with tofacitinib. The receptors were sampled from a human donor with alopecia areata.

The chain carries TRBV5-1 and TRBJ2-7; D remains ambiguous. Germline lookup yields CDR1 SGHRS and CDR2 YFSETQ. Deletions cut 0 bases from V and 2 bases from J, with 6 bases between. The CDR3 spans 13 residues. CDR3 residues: CASSLDQAYEQYF. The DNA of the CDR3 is TGCGCCAGCAGCTTGGATCAGGCCTACGAGCAGTACTTC.

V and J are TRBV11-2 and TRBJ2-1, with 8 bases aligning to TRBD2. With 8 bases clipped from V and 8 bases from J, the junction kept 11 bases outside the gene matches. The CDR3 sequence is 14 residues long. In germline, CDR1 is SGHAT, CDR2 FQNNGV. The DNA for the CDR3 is TGTGCCAGCGGACTAGCTAGGGTGGGCGATGAGCAGTTCTTC. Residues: CASGLARVGDEQFF. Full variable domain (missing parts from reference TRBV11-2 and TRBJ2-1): EAGVAQSPRYKIIEKRQSVAFWCNPISGHATLYWYQQILGQGPKLLIQFQNNGVVDDSQLPKDRFSAERLKGVDSTLKIQPAKLEDSAVYLCASGLARVGDEQFFGPGTRLTVL.

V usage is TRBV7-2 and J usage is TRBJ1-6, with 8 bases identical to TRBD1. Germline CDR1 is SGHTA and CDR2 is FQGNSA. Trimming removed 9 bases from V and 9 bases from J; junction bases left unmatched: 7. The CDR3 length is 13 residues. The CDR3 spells CASIRDRGSPLHF. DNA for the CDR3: TGTGCCAGTATCCGCGACAGGGGTTCACCCCTCCACTTT. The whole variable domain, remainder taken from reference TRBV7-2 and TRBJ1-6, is GAGVSQSPSNKVTEKGKDVELRCDPISGHTALYWYRQSLGQGLEFLIYFQGNSAPDKSGLPSDRFSAERTGGSVSTLTIQRTQQEDSAVYLCASIRDRGSPLHFGNGTRLTVT.

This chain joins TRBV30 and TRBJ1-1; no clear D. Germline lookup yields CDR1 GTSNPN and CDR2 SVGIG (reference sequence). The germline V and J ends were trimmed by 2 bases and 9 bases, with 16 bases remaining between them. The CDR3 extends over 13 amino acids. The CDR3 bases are TGTGCCTGGAGTTCCGACCCCCTCCTGAAAGCTTTCTTT. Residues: CAWSSDPLLKAFF.

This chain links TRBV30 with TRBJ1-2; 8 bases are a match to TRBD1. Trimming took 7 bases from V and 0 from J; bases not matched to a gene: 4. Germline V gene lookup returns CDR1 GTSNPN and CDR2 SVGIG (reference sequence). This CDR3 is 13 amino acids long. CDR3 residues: CALRQGTNYGYTF. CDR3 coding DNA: TGTGCCTTAAGACAGGGGACTAACTATGGCTACACCTTC.

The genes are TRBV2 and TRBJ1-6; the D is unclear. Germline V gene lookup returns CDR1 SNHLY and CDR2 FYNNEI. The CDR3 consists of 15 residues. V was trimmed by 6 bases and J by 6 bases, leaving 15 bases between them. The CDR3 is CASSPPPGTNSPLHF. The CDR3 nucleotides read TGTGCCAGCAGCCCTCCTCCGGGAACTAATTCACCCCTCCACTTT.

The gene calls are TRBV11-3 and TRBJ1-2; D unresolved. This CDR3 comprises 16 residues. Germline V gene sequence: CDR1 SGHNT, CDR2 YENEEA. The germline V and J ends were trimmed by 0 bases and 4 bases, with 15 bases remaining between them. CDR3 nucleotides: TGTGCCAGCAGCTTAGAGGGCAGCCGATCTAGCTATGGCTACACCTTC. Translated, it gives CASSLEGSRSSYGYTF.

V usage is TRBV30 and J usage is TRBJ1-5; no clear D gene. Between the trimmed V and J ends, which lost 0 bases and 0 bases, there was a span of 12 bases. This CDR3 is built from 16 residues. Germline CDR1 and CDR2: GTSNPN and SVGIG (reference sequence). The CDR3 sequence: CAWSVPWRYSNQPQHF. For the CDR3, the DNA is TGTGCCTGGAGTGTACCGTGGAGATATAGCAATCAGCCCCAGCATTTT.

DNA of the CDR3: TGTGCCAGCAGCTCGACTAGGCAATCCTACAATGAGCAGTTCTTC. Encoded protein: CASSSTRQSYNEQFF. This chain connects TRBV7-9 to TRBJ2-1; D may be TRBD2 (6 bases). CDR1 and CDR2 from the germline V gene are SEHNR and FQNEAQ (reference sequence). This CDR3 is built from 15 residues. V lost 4 bases and J 1 base, leaving 11 bases between the germline ends.

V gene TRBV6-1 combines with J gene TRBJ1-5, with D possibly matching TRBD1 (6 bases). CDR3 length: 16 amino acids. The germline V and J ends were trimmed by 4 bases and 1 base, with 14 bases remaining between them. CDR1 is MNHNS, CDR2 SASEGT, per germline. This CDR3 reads CASSALSGHSNQPQHF. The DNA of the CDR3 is TGTGCCAGCAGTGCATTATCGGGACACAGCAATCAGCCCCAGCATTTT.

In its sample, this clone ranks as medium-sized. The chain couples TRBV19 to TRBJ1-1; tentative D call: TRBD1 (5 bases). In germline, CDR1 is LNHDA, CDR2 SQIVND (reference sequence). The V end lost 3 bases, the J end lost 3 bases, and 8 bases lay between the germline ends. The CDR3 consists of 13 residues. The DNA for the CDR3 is TGTGCCAGTAGTATGTGGGGGTACACTGAAGCTTTCTTT. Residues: CASSMWGYTEAFF.

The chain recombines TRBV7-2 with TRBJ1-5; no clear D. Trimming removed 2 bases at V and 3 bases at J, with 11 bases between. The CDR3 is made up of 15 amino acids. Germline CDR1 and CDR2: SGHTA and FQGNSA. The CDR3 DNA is TGTGCCAGCAGCTTAAACGCACAGACCAATCAGCCCCAGCATTTT. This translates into CASSLNAQTNQPQHF. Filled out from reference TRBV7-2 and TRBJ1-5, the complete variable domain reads GAGVSQSPSNKVTEKGKDVELRCDPISGHTALYWYRQSLGQGLEFLIYFQGNSAPDKSGLPSDRFSAERTGGSVSTLTIQRTQQEDSAVYLCASSLNAQTNQPQHFGDGTRLSIL.

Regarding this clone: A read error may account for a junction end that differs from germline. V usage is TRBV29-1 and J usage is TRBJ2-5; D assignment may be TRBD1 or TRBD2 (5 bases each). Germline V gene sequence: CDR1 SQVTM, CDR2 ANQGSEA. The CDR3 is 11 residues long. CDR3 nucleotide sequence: TGCAGCGTTGAGAGGTCGGGACCGGTCGACTTC. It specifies CSVERSGPVDF. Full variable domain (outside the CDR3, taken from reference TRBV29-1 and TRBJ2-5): SAVISQKPSRDICQRGTSLTIQCQVDSQVTMMFWYRQQPGQSLTLIATANQGSEATYESGFVIDKFPISRPNLTFSTLTVSNMSPEDSSIYLCSVERSGPVDFGPGTRLLVL.

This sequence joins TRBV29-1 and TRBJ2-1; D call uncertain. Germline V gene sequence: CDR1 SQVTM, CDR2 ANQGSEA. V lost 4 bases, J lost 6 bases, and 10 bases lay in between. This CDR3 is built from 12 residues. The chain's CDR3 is CSVGDPSNEQFF. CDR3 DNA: TGCAGCGTTGGGGATCCGAGCAATGAGCAGTTCTTC.

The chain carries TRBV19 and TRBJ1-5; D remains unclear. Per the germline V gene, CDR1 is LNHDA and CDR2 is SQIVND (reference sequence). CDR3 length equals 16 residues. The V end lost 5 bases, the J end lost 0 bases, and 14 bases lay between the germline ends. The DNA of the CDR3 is TGTGCCAGTAGTTACTCAGGAAGCAATAGCAATCAGCCCCAGCATTTT. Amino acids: CASSYSGSNSNQPQHF. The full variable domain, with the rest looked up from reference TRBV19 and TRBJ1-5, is DGGITQSPKYLFRKEGQNVTLSCEQNLNHDAMYWYRQDPGQGLRLIYYSQIVNDFQKGDIAEGYSVSREKKESFPLTVTSAQKNPTAFYLCASSYSGSNSNQPQHFGDGTRLSIL.

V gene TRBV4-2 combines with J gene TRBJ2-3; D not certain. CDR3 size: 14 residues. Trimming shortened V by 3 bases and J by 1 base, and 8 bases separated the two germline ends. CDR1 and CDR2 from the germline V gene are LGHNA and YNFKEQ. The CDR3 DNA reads TGTGCCAGCAGCCACATATTAGGCACAGATACGCAGTATTTT. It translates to CASSHILGTDTQYF.

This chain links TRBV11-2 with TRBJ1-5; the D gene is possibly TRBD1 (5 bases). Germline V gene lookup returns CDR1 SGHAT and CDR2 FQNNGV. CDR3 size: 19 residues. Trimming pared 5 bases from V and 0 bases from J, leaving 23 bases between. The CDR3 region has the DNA TGTGCCAGCAGCAAGGGGTCCATACCCGACCGATTTAGCAATCAGCCCCAGCATTTT. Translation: CASSKGSIPDRFSNQPQHF.

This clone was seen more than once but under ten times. This CDR3 reads CASNPVPGAEAFF. The CDR3 coding sequence is TGTGCCAGCAATCCAGTCCCCGGAGCTGAAGCTTTCTTT. The rearrangement uses TRBV6-6 and TRBJ1-1, with unresolved D. The V gene's germline CDR1 is MNHNY and CDR2 SVGAGI (reference sequence). The CDR3 is 13 amino acids. V gave up 7 bases and J gave up 6 bases, with 15 bases separating them.

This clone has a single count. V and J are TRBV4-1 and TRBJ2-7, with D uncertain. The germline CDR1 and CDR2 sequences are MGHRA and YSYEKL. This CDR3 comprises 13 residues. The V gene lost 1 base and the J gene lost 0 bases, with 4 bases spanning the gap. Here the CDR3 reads CASSQVNSYEQYF. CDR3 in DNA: TGCGCCAGCAGCCAAGTCAACTCCTACGAGCAGTACTTC.

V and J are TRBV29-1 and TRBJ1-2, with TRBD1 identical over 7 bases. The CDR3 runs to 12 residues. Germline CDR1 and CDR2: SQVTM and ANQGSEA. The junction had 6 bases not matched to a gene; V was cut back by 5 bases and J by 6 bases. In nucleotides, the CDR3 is TGCAGCGTTCATGGACAGGTGGATGGCTACACCTTC. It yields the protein CSVHGQVDGYTF.

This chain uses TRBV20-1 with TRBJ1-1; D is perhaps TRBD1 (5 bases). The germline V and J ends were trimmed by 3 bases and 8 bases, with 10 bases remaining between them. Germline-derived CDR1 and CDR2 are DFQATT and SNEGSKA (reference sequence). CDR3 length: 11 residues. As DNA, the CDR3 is TGCAGTGCTAGCACGGGGCGGGAAGCTTTCTTT. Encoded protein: CSASTGREAFF.

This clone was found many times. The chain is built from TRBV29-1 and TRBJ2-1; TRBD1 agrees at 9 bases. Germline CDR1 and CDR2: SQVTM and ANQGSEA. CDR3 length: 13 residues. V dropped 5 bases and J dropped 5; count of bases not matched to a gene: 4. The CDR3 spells CSVNRGPNNEQFF. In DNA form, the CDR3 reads TGCAGCGTTAACAGGGGGCCCAACAATGAGCAGTTCTTC.

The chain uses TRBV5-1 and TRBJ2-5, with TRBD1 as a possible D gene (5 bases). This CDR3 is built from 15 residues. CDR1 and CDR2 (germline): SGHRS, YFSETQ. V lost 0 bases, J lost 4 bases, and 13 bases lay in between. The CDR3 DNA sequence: TGCGCCAGCAGCTTGGCGAATGACAGACGAGAGACCCAGTACTTC. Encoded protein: CASSLANDRRETQYF.

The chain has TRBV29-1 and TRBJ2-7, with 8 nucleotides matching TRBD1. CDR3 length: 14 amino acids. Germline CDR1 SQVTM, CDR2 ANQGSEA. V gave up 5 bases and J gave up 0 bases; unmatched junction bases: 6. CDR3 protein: CSVLGQDNSYEQYF. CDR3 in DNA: TGCAGCGTTTTGGGACAGGACAACTCCTACGAGCAGTACTTC.